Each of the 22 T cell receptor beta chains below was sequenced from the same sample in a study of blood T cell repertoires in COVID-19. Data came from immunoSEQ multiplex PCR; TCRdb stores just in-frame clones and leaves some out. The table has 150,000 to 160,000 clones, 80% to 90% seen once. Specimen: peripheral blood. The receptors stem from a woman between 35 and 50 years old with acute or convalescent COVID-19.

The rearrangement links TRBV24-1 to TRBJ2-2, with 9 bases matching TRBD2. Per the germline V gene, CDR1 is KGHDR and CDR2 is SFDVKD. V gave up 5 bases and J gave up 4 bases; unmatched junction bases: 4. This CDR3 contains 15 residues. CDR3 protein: CATSAQLAGTGELFF. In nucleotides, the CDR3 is TGTGCCACCAGTGCACAACTAGCGGGCACCGGGGAGCTGTTTTTT.

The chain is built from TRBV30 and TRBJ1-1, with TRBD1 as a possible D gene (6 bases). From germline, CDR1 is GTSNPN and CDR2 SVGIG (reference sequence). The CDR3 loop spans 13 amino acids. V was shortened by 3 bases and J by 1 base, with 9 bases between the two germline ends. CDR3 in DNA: TGTGCCTGGAGGCAACAGGGGAACACTGAAGCTTTCTTT. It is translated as CAWRQQGNTEAFF.

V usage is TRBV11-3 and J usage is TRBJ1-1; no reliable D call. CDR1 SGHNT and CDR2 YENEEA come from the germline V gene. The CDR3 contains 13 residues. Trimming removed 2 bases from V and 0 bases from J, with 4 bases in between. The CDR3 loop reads CASSLLMNTEAFF. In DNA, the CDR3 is TGTGCCAGCAGCTTACTAATGAACACTGAAGCTTTCTTT.

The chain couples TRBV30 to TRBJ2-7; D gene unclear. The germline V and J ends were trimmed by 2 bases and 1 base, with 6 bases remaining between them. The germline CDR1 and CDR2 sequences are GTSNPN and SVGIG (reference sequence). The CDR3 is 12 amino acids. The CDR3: CAWSWRSYEQYF. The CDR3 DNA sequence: TGTGCCTGGAGTTGGCGGTCCTACGAGCAGTACTTC.

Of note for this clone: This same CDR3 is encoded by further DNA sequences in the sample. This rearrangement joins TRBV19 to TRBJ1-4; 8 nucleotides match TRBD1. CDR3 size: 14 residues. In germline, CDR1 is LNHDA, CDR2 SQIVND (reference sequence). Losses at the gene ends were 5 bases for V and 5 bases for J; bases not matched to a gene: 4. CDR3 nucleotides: TGTGCCAGTAGTCCAAGACAGGGGAATGAAAAACTGTTTTTT. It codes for CASSPRQGNEKLFF.

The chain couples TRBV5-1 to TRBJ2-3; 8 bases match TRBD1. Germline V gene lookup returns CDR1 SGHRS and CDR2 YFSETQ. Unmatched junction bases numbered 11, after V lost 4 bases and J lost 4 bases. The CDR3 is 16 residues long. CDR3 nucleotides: TGCGCCAGCAGCACCGGGACAGGTCGGGATGCAGATACGCAGTATTTT. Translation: CASSTGTGRDADTQYF.

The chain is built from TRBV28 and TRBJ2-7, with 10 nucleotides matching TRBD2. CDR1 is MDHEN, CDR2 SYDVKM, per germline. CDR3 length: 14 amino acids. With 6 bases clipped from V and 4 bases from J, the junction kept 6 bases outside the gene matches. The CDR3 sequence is CASSRGLAVYEQYF. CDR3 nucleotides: TGTGCCAGCAGCCGTGGACTAGCGGTTTACGAGCAGTACTTC. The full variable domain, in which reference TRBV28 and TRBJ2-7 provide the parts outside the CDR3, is DVKVTQSSRYLVKRTGEKVFLECVQDMDHENMFWYRQDPGLGLRLIYFSYDVKMKEKGDIPEGYSVSREKKERFSLILESASTNQTSMYLCASSRGLAVYEQYFGPGTRLTVT.

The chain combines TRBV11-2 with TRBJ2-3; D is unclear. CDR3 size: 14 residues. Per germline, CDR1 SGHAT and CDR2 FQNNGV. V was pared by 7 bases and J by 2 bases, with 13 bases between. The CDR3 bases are TGTGCCAGCAACCGTCTGAGGATCACAGATACGCAGTATTTT. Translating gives CASNRLRITDTQYF.

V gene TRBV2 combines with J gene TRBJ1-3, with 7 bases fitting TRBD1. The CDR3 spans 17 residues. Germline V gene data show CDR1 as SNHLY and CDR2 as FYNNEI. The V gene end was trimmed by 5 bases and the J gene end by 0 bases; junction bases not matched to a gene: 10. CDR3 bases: TGTGCCAGCAGTAAATTACCGGGACAGACCTCTGGAAACACCATATATTTT. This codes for CASSKLPGQTSGNTIYF.

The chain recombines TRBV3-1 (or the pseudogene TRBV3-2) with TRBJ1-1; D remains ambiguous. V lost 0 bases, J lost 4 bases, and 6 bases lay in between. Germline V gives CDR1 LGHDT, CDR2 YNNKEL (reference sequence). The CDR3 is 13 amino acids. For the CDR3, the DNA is TGTGCCAGCAGCCAAGACAGAATCACTGAAGCTTTCTTT. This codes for CASSQDRITEAFF.

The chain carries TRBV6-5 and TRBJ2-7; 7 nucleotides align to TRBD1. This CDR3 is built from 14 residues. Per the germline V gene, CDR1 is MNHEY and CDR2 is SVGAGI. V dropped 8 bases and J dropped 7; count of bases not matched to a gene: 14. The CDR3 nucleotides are TGTGCCAGCGGCCTCCATCGACAGGGTGGGGAGCAGTACTTC. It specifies CASGLHRQGGEQYF.

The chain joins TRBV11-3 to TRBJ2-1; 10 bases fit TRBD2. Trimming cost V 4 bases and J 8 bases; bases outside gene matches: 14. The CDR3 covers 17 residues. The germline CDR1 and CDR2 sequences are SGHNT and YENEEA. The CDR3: CASSSRSGLATEDEQFF. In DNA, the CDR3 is TGTGCCAGCAGCTCCCGTTCGGGACTAGCGACCGAGGATGAGCAGTTCTTC.

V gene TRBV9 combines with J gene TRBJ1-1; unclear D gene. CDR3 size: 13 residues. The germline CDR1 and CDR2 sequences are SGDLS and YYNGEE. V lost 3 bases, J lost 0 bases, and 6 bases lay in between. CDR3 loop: CASSAVMNTEAFF. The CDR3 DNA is TGTGCCAGCAGCGCGGTTATGAACACTGAAGCTTTCTTT.

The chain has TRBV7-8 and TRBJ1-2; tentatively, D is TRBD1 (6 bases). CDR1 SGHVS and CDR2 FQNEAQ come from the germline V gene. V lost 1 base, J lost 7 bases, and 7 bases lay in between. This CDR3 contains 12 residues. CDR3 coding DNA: TGTGCCAGCAGCTTAGTAGGGGGTGGCTACACCTTC. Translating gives CASSLVGGGYTF.

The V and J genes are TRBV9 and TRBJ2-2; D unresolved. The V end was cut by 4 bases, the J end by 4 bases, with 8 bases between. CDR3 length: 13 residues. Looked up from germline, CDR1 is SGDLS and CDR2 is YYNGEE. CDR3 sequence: CASSLAGTGELFF. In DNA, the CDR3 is TGTGCCAGCAGCCTGGCTGGCACCGGGGAGCTGTTTTTT.

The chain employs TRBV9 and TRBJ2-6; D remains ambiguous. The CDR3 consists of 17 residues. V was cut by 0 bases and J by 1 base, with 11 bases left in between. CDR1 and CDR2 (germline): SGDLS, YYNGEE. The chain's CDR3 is CASSVATRLSGANVLTF. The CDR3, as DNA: TGTGCCAGCAGCGTAGCTACGAGGTTGTCTGGGGCCAACGTCCTGACTTTC. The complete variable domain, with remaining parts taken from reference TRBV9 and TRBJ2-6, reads DSGVTQTPKHLITATGQRVTLRCSPRSGDLSVYWYQQSLDQGLQFLIQYYNGEERAKGNILERFSAQQFPDLHSELNLSSLELGDSALYFCASSVATRLSGANVLTFGAGSRLTVL.

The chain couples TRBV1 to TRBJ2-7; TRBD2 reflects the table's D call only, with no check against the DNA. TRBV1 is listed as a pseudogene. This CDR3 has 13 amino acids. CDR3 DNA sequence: TGCACCAGCGTTGGGGAGGAGGACTACGAGCAGTACTTC. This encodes CTSVGEEDYEQYF.

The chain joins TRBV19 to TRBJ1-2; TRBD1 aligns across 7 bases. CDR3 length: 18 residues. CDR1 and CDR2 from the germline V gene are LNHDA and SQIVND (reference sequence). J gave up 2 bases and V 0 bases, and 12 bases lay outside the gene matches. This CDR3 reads CASSIDNVQYRGNYGYTF. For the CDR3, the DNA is TGTGCCAGTAGTATAGACAACGTTCAATACAGGGGCAACTATGGCTACACCTTC.

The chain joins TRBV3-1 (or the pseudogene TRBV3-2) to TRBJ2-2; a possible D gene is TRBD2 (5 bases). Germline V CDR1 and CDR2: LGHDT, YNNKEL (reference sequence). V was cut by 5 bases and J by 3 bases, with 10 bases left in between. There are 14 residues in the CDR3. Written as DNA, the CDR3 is TGTGCCAGCAGCATCCGGGGATACACCGGGGAGCTGTTTTTT. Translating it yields CASSIRGYTGELFF.

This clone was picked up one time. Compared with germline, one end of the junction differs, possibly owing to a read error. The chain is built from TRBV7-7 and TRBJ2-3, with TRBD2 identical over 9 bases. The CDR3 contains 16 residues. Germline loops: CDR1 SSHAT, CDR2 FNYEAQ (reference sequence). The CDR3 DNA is TGTGCTAGCAGCTTAGCGCTCGCGGGAGGGGCAGATACGCAGTATTTT. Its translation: CASSLALAGGADTQYF.

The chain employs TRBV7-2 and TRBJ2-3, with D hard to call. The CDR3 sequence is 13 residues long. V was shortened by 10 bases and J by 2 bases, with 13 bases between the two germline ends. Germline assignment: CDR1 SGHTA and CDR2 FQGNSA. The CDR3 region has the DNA TGTGCCACAGGCAGACCGAACACAGATACGCAGTATTTT. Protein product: CATGRPNTDTQYF.

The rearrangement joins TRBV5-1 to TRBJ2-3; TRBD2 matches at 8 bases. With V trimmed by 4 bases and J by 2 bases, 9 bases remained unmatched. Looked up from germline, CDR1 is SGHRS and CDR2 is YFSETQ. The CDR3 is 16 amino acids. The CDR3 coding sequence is TGCGCCAGCAGCCCAGTAGCGGGGAGAGACACAGATACGCAGTATTTT. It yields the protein CASSPVAGRDTDTQYF. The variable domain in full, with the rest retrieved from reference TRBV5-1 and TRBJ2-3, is KAGVTQTPRYLIKTRGQQVTLSCSPISGHRSVSWYQQTPGQGLQFLFEYFSETQRNKGNFPGRFSGRQFSNSRSEMNVSTLELGDSALYLCASSPVAGRDTDTQYFGPGTRLTVL.